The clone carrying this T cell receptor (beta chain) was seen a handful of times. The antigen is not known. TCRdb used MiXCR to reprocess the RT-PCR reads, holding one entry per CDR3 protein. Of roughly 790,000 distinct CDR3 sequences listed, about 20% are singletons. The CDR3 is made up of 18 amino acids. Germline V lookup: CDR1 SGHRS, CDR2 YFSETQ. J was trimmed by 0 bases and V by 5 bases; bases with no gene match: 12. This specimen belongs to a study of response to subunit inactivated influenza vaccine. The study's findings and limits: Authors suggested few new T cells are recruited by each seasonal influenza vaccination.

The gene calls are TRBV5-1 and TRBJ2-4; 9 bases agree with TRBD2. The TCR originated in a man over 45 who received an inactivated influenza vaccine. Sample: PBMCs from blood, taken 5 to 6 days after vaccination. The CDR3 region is CASSFTSGQILAKNIQYF. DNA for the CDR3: TGCGCCAGCAGTTTTACTAGCGGGCAAATTCTAGCCAAAAACATTCAGTACTTC.